These 25 T cell receptor beta chains were sequenced from one sample in a study of blood T cell repertoires in COVID-19. The method was immunoSEQ multiplex PCR; TCRdb's version includes in-frame clones alone and lacks a portion of them. The data hold around 260,000 clones, with 88% observed a single time. What was sequenced was peripheral blood. These receptor sequences come from a man aged 55 to 70 who had recovered from COVID-19.

The V gene is TRBV11-1, the J gene TRBJ1-1, with 7 bases fitting TRBD1. The CDR3 has 14 residues. Germline V gene data show CDR1 as SGHAT and CDR2 as FQDESV (reference sequence). The V gene end was trimmed by 5 bases and the J gene end by 6 bases; junction bases not matched to a gene: 9. CDR3 residues: CASSPRAGGPEAFF. The CDR3 nucleotides read TGTGCCAGCAGCCCTCGGGCAGGGGGACCTGAAGCTTTCTTT. The whole variable domain, remainder taken from reference TRBV11-1 and TRBJ1-1, is EAEVAQSPRYKITEKSQAVAFWCDPISGHATLYWYRQILGQGPELLVQFQDESVVDDSQLPKDRFSAERLKGVDSTLKIQPAELGDSAMYLCASSPRAGGPEAFFGQGTRLTVV.

The rearrangement uses TRBV25-1 and TRBJ1-2; a possible D gene is TRBD1 (6 bases). The V end lost 6 bases, the J end lost 0 bases, and 20 bases lay between the germline ends. The CDR3 totals 17 residues. Germline-derived CDR1 and CDR2 are MGHDK and SYGVNS. The CDR3 here is CASSGLIRDNTNYGYTF. The CDR3 DNA follows: TGTGCCAGCAGCGGTCTCATCCGGGACAACACTAACTATGGCTACACCTTC.

This clone is a singleton in its sample. The chain carries TRBV10-3 and TRBJ1-2; D not resolved. V was cut by 1 base and J by 4 bases, with 10 bases left in between. From germline, CDR1 is ENHRY and CDR2 SYGVKD. There are 14 residues in the CDR3. This CDR3 is CAISEFSGSYGYTF. The CDR3 DNA is TGTGCCATCAGTGAGTTTTCGGGGAGCTATGGCTACACCTTC.

The V and J genes are TRBV5-1 and TRBJ1-1, with a tentative D call TRBD1 (5 bases). Trimming removed 5 bases at V and 1 base at J, with 18 bases between. This CDR3 has 16 amino acids. CDR1 SGHRS and CDR2 YFSETQ come from the germline V gene. The CDR3 bases are TGCGCCAGCAGGGGACCCCAGGGAGCGGGGAACACTGAAGCTTTCTTT. The encoded protein is CASRGPQGAGNTEAFF.

The CDR3: CASSGQPGLISRSYNEQFF. The CDR3 DNA sequence: TGTGCCAGCAGTGGTCAGCCGGGACTAATATCCCGCTCCTACAATGAGCAGTTCTTC. This chain uses TRBV6-1 with TRBJ2-1, with TRBD2 identical over 7 bases. The CDR3 covers 19 residues. Trimming took 4 bases from V and 0 from J; bases not matched to a gene: 15. Germline CDR1 is MNHNS and CDR2 is SASEGT.

V and J are TRBV29-1 and TRBJ2-4; TRBD1 matches 9 bases. Per germline, CDR1 SQVTM and CDR2 ANQGSEA. J gave up 4 bases and V 7 bases, and 2 bases lay outside the gene matches. The CDR3 runs 12 residues. The CDR3 DNA follows: TGCAGCGGAGGACAGGGGAAAAACATTCAGTACTTC. Protein sequence: CSGGQGKNIQYF.

The chain has TRBV7-3 and TRBJ2-5; possibly TRBD2 for D (6 bases). The CDR3 loop spans 15 amino acids. Per the germline V gene, CDR1 is SGHTA and CDR2 is FQGTGA. V lost 2 bases, J lost 4 bases, and 14 bases lay in between. CDR3 in amino acids: CASSLASGVLETQYF. The DNA of the CDR3 is TGTGCCAGCAGCTTAGCTTCGGGGGTCCTAGAGACCCAGTACTTC.

V and J are TRBV5-1 and TRBJ2-1, with D perhaps matching TRBD1 (5 bases). CDR1 is SGHRS and CDR2 is YFSETQ in the germline V gene. The CDR3 loop spans 14 amino acids. With 0 bases removed from V and 4 bases from J, the gap between germline ends came to 8 bases. This CDR3 is CASSLGGEYNEQFF. The DNA for the CDR3 is TGCGCCAGCAGCTTGGGGGGCGAATACAATGAGCAGTTCTTC.

The gene calls are TRBV11-3 and TRBJ2-1, with D maybe TRBD1 (5 bases). Trimming stripped 1 base from V and 6 bases from J, with 13 bases between. Per the germline V gene, CDR1 is SGHNT and CDR2 is YENEEA. CDR3 size: 15 residues. CDR3 residues: CASSLAAVGANEQFF. As DNA, the CDR3 is TGTGCCAGCAGCTTAGCTGCTGTAGGGGCCAATGAGCAGTTCTTC.

This chain connects TRBV6-1 to TRBJ1-4; D is perhaps TRBD1 (6 bases). This CDR3 is 14 amino acids long. The germline gives CDR1 MNHNS, CDR2 SASEGT. V shed 2 bases and J shed 10 bases, with 14 bases lying between them. The CDR3 spells CASSELPGAGKLFF. DNA of the CDR3: TGTGCCAGCAGTGAACTCCCAGGGGCCGGAAAACTGTTTTTT.

This rearrangement joins TRBV4-1 to TRBJ1-5, with D unresolved. Looked up from germline, CDR1 is MGHRA and CDR2 is YSYEKL. Trimming shortened V by 0 bases and J by 7 bases, and 19 bases separated the two germline ends. CDR3 length: 17 amino acids. This CDR3 reads CASSQDPQLTLGQPQHF. The CDR3 DNA reads as TGCGCCAGCAGCCAAGATCCCCAACTTACCCTGGGCCAGCCCCAGCATTTT.

The chain uses TRBV27 and TRBJ2-1; 10 positions match TRBD1. The CDR3 covers 16 residues. With V trimmed by 5 bases and J by 5 bases, 9 bases remained unmatched. Germline values: CDR1 MNHEY, CDR2 SMNVEV (reference sequence). The CDR3 bases are TGTGCCAGCAGTCCCCTTGACAGGGGGCCCGACAATGAGCAGTTCTTC. Residues: CASSPLDRGPDNEQFF.

The count of this clone is one. The chain has TRBV5-5 and TRBJ1-5, with 10 nucleotides matching TRBD1. Per germline, CDR1 SGHKS and CDR2 YYEKEE (reference sequence). The CDR3 sequence is 17 residues long. Germline trimming cut 4 bases from V and 1 base from J; bases unmatched to any gene: 8. The CDR3 protein is CASSQGQGSISNQPQHF. The CDR3 bases are TGTGCCAGCAGCCAGGGACAGGGGAGTATAAGCAATCAGCCCCAGCATTTT.

The chain couples TRBV6-5 to TRBJ1-1; D is unclear. The CDR3 runs to 13 residues. From germline, CDR1 is MNHEY and CDR2 SVGAGI. Trimming pared 7 bases from V and 5 bases from J, leaving 14 bases between. This CDR3 reads CASTQPSGTEAFF. The CDR3 nucleotides read TGTGCCAGCACCCAACCCTCAGGAACTGAAGCTTTCTTT.

The chain couples TRBV21-1 to TRBJ1-6; the D segment call TRBD1 is taken from the table without a DNA check. TRBV21-1 corresponds to a pseudogene. The CDR3 covers 17 residues. As DNA, the CDR3 is TGTGCCAGCAGCAGTACAGGGCACCCATCCTATAATTCACCCCTCCACTTT. Residues: CASSSTGHPSYNSPLHF.

J is TRBJ2-3 and V is TRBV24-1; TRBD1 matches at 10 bases. The V segment lost 4 bases and the J segment 4 bases; nucleotides outside the gene matches: 4. CDR1 and CDR2 from the germline V gene are KGHDR and SFDVKD. The CDR3 covers 15 residues. The CDR3 here is CATSEPGQGPDTQYF. In DNA form, the CDR3 reads TGTGCCACCAGTGAGCCGGGACAGGGGCCAGATACGCAGTATTTT.

The V and J genes are TRBV18 and TRBJ2-3; 12 bases map to TRBD2. CDR3 length: 16 residues. J gave up 2 bases and V 3 bases, and 3 bases lay outside the gene matches. CDR1 and CDR2 (germline): KGHSH, LQKENI. The CDR3 loop is CASSPGLAGYTDTQYF. CDR3 nucleotides: TGTGCCAGCTCACCTGGACTAGCGGGGTACACAGATACGCAGTATTTT.

A few counts support this clone. The V call is TRBV6-5, the J call TRBJ1-5; unclear D gene. CDR1 and CDR2 (germline): MNHEY, SVGAGI. CDR3 length: 10 residues. V was pared by 5 bases and J by 8 bases, with 4 bases between. CDR3 in DNA: TGTGCCAGCAGTCAGAAGCCCCAGCATTTT. This codes for CASSQKPQHF.

The chain has TRBV19 and TRBJ1-2; perhaps TRBD1 as D (6 bases). The germline V gene encodes CDR1 LNHDA and CDR2 SQIVND (reference sequence). V gave up 5 bases and J gave up 1 base, with 14 bases separating them. The CDR3 length is 15 residues. The CDR3, as DNA: TGTGCCAGTAGTTCTCCACGGACAGATAACTATGGCTACACCTTC. Its translation: CASSSPRTDNYGYTF.

The chain recombines TRBV18 with TRBJ1-1, with TRBD1 matching over 9 bases. Trimming took 6 bases from V and 7 from J; bases not matched to a gene: 12. CDR3 length equals 15 residues. Germline V gene data show CDR1 as KGHSH and CDR2 as LQKENI. For the CDR3, the DNA is TGTGCCAGCTCGCCTCCCGGGACAGGGAGTTTTGAAGCTTTCTTT. Translating it yields CASSPPGTGSFEAFF.

This clone was seen only a few times. This chain uses TRBV6-5 with TRBJ1-6, with D possibly TRBD1 on 5 matching bases. The CDR3 has 14 amino acids. CDR1 and CDR2 from the germline V gene are MNHEY and SVGAGI. V dropped 6 bases and J dropped 6 bases, with 12 bases sitting between them. CDR3 residues: CASRRFGANSPLHF. CDR3 nucleotides: TGTGCCAGCAGAAGATTTGGGGCTAATTCACCCCTCCACTTT.

The chain uses TRBV5-1 and TRBJ2-7; TRBD1 might be the D (5 bases). Germline loops: CDR1 SGHRS, CDR2 YFSETQ. V dropped 4 bases and J dropped 3 bases, with 17 bases sitting between them. This CDR3 contains 15 residues. CDR3 coding DNA: TGCGCCAGCAGCCCACAGACAGCGAACCTCTACGAGCAGTACTTC. Translated, it gives CASSPQTANLYEQYF.

The rearrangement links TRBV9 to TRBJ1-3, with TRBD1 matching 7 bases. This CDR3 is built from 16 residues. Germline V gives CDR1 SGDLS, CDR2 YYNGEE. V was pared by 3 bases and J by 4 bases, with 10 bases of the junction left unmatched. CDR3 in DNA: TGTGCCAGCAGCGCAGTGACAGGGTTTGCCGGAAACACCATATATTTT. It yields the protein CASSAVTGFAGNTIYF.

This chain connects TRBV14 to TRBJ2-6, with D unresolved. The CDR3 runs 16 residues. Trimming stripped 6 bases from V and 0 bases from J, with 12 bases between. CDR1 SGHDN and CDR2 FVKESK come from the germline V gene. CDR3 sequence: CASSPRLNSGANVLTF. CDR3 nucleotide sequence: TGTGCCAGCAGTCCGAGGCTCAACTCTGGGGCCAACGTCCTGACTTTC.

The chain links TRBV19 to TRBJ1-2, with TRBD1 identical over 8 bases. Germline V CDR1 and CDR2: LNHDA, SQIVND (reference sequence). Trimming at V came to 3 bases and at J to 6 bases, leaving 15 bases not matched to a gene. This CDR3 is 17 amino acids long. CDR3 nucleotide sequence: TGTGCCAGTAGTATCAACGTCGGACAGGGTACCAAGGATGGCTACACCTTC. It encodes CASSINVGQGTKDGYTF.